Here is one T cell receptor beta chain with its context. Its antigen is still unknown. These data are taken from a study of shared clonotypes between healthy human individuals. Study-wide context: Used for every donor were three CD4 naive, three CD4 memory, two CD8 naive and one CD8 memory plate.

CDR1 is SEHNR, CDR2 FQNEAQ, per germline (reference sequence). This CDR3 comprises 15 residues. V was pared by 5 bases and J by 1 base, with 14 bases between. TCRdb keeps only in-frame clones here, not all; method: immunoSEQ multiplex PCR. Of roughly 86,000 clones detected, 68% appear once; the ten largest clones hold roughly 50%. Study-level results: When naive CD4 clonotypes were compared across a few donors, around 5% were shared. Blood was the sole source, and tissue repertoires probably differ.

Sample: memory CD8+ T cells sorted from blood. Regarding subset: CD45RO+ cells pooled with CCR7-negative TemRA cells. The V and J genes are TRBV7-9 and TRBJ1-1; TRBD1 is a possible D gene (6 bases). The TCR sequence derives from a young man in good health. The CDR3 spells CASSQEIRGNTEAFF. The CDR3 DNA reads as TGTGCCAGCAGCCAAGAAATCAGGGGGAACACTGAAGCTTTCTTT.